This entry lists 25 T cell receptor beta chains sequenced from one sample in a study of T cells in Graves' hyperthyroidism and ophthalmopathy. Amplified TCR beta CDR3 regions came from RNA transcripts. In the first-round RT-PCR of the TCR CDR3, the HTBI primer set was used. MiXCR, applied by TCRdb to the multiplex PCR reads, yields one record per CDR3 protein. The repertoire consists of roughly 710,000 distinct CDR3 sequences, with approximately 36% occurring once and the leading ten covering around 32%. Sequences were obtained from blood. These TCRs come from a woman between 40 and 55 years old with Graves' hyperthyroidism.

This chain joins TRBV20-1 and TRBJ2-2, with D perhaps TRBD1 (6 bases). Germline loops: CDR1 DFQATT, CDR2 SNEGSKA (reference sequence). This CDR3 comprises 16 residues. V gave up 1 base and J gave up 1 base, with 13 bases separating them. The CDR3 nucleotides are TGCAGTGCTAGAGGGGAGAGGGGGATGAACACCGGGGAGCTGTTTTTT. It encodes CSARGERGMNTGELFF.

The V and J genes are TRBV27 and TRBJ1-2; 9 bases line up with TRBD1. The CDR3 is made up of 14 amino acids. J lost 8 bases, V lost 4 bases, and 8 bases had no gene match. Germline V gene sequence: CDR1 MNHEY, CDR2 SMNVEV (reference sequence). CDR3 DNA: TGTGCCAGCAGTTCCCTAGGACAGGGGAGCGGCTACACCTTC. Its protein product is CASSSLGQGSGYTF.

On this clonotype itself: The junction and the germline gene differ at one end; a read error may be behind it. This rearrangement joins TRBV7-9 to TRBJ1-4; 7 nucleotides agree with TRBD1. The CDR3 consists of 15 residues. Per the germline V gene, CDR1 is SEHNR and CDR2 is FQNEAQ (reference sequence). The CDR3 loop is CASSQTGATNEKLLF. CDR3 nucleotide sequence: TGTGCCAGCAGCCAAACAGGGGCCACTAATGAAAAACTGCTTTTT.

The V and J genes are TRBV7-2 and TRBJ2-3; 9 bases agree with TRBD2. The length of the CDR3 is 16 residues. V trimming: 5 bases; J trimming: 4 bases; junction bases outside the gene matches: 10. Per germline, CDR1 SGHTA and CDR2 FQGNSA. CDR3 bases: TGTGCCAGCAGCCAAGAAGTGGGACTAGCATCAGATACGCAGTATTTT. Translation: CASSQEVGLASDTQYF. The full variable domain, in which reference TRBV7-2 and TRBJ2-3 provide the parts outside the CDR3, is GAGVSQSPSNKVTEKGKDVELRCDPISGHTALYWYRQSLGQGLEFLIYFQGNSAPDKSGLPSDRFSAERTGGSVSTLTIQRTQQEDSAVYLCASSQEVGLASDTQYFGPGTRLTVL.

This clonotype was detected a few times. The V gene is TRBV7-9, the J gene TRBJ2-7; no reliable D call. Trimming took 4 bases from V and 4 from J, leaving 11 bases between them. The CDR3 extends over 13 amino acids. Germline loops: CDR1 SEHNR, CDR2 FQNEAQ (reference sequence). CDR3 sequence (DNA): TGTGCCAGCAGCTCGGCTTTCGCTTACGAGCAGTACTTC. It translates to CASSSAFAYEQYF. The variable domain in full, with the rest retrieved from reference TRBV7-9 and TRBJ2-7, is DTGVSQNPRHKITKRGQNVTFRCDPISEHNRLYWYRQTLGQGPEFLTYFQNEAQLEKSRLLSDRFSAERPKGSFSTLEIQRTEQGDSAMYLCASSSAFAYEQYFGPGTRLTVT.

The chain uses TRBV12-3 or TRBV12-4 and TRBJ2-2; 10 positions agree with TRBD2. J was trimmed by 4 bases and V by 3 bases; bases with no gene match: 11. The CDR3 covers 18 residues. CDR3 bases: TGTGCCAGCAGTTTGCCTAGCGGGAGTGGGGCTGGCACCGGGGAGCTGTTTTTT. Its translation is CASSLPSGSGAGTGELFF.

This clonotype was observed at least ten times. The junction departs from the called germline gene at one end, perhaps through a read error. This rearrangement joins TRBV7-2 to TRBJ2-7, with 13 bases matching TRBD2. The CDR3 runs to 18 residues. The V gene's germline CDR1 is SGHTA and CDR2 FQGNSA. The DNA of the CDR3 is TGTGCCAGCAGCCCCAGACTAGCGGGAGGCCTAACATCGTACGAGCAGTATTTC. Protein: CASSPRLAGGLTSYEQYF.

This chain uses TRBV5-6 with TRBJ1-5; perhaps TRBD1 as D (6 bases). The germline V and J ends were trimmed by 5 bases and 0 bases, with 15 bases remaining between them. Germline V gene data show CDR1 as SGHDT and CDR2 as YYEEEE. This CDR3 is 16 amino acids long. The CDR3, as DNA: TGTGCCAGCAGTTTTCAGGGGCTTTATAGCAATCAGCCCCAGCATTTT. This encodes CASSFQGLYSNQPQHF.

The J gene is TRBJ1-2, the V gene TRBV15, with TRBD1 matching 7 bases. Germline CDR1 is LNHNV and CDR2 is YYDKDF (reference sequence). V shed 0 bases and J 8 bases; nucleotides not matched to a gene: 6. The CDR3 is 14 amino acids. The CDR3 reads CATSRDLTGQGYTF. The CDR3 nucleotides are TGTGCCACCAGCAGAGACCTGACAGGGCAGGGCTACACCTTC.

This chain uses TRBV4-2 with TRBJ2-2; maybe TRBD1 (6 bases). Germline V gene lookup returns CDR1 LGHNA and CDR2 YNFKEQ. With 1 base removed from V and 7 bases from J, the gap between germline ends came to 13 bases. The CDR3 is 15 amino acids. This CDR3 is CASSQGQGRGGELFF. The CDR3 bases are TGTGCCAGCAGCCAAGGGCAGGGCAGGGGCGGGGAGCTGTTTTTT.

This chain links TRBV28 with TRBJ1-1, with TRBD1 identical over 9 bases. Germline assignment: CDR1 MDHEN and CDR2 SYDVKM. The CDR3 contains 16 residues. Unmatched junction bases numbered 15, after V lost 8 bases and J lost 5 bases. CDR3 residues: CASRPVEQGAWTEAFF. The DNA of the CDR3 is TGTGCCAGCCGGCCCGTCGAACAGGGGGCTTGGACTGAAGCTTTCTTT.

The rearrangement links TRBV20-1 to TRBJ2-5; 8 bases fit TRBD2. The end of the DNA fits TRBJ2-1 better, so the J call may be wrong. Looked up from germline, CDR1 is DFQATT and CDR2 is SNEGSKA (reference sequence). The CDR3 contains 14 residues. This chain's CDR3 is CSAPAAGGHNEQFF. CDR3 DNA: TGCAGTGCTCCCGCGGCGGGGGGACACAATGAGCAGTTCTTC.

This chain uses TRBV19 with TRBJ2-6; 9 bases are a match to TRBD1. The V gene end was trimmed by 5 bases and the J gene end by 2 bases; junction bases not matched to a gene: 4. Germline CDR1 and CDR2: LNHDA and SQIVND (reference sequence). CDR3 length: 16 amino acids. CDR3 protein: CASSDRGGTGANVLTF. The DNA of the CDR3 is TGTGCCAGTAGTGACAGGGGGGGAACTGGGGCCAACGTCCTGACTTTC.

This clonotype appeared a few times. This chain uses TRBV20-1 with TRBJ1-4; D is ambiguous. The germline V gene encodes CDR1 DFQATT and CDR2 SNEGSKA (reference sequence). V was shortened by 0 bases and J by 8 bases, with 13 bases between the two germline ends. The CDR3 contains 14 residues. Written as DNA, the CDR3 is TGCAGTGCTAGAGATCGGAGTCGAGGGGAAAAACTGTTTTTT. It encodes CSARDRSRGEKLFF.

Comments on this clonotype: A much bigger clone sits one base away, suggesting this may be a read error. This chain connects TRBV6-1 to TRBJ2-2; 9 bases align to TRBD1. The CDR3 loop spans 15 amino acids. CDR1 MNHNS and CDR2 SASEGT come from the germline V gene. The CDR3 coding sequence is TGTGCCAGCAGCCTCGATAGGACAGGGGCCGGGGGGCTGTTTTTT. Translation gives CASSLDRTGAGGLFF.

The chain combines TRBV2 with TRBJ1-3; D might be TRBD1 (6 bases). Trimming cost V 3 bases and J 9 bases, with 9 bases left between them. Per germline, CDR1 SNHLY and CDR2 FYNNEI. The CDR3 runs to 12 residues. CDR3 in amino acids: CASSEGALTIYF. CDR3 nucleotide sequence: TGTGCCAGCAGTGAGGGGGCGCTCACCATATATTTT.

In the case of this clonotype: Relative to the germline gene, one junction end is altered; a read error may explain this. Written as DNA, the CDR3 is TGTGCCAGCAGGAACAAACAGGGTTGGGGAGAGACCCAGTGCTTC. Translated: CASRNKQGWGETQCF. The rearrangement links TRBV7-6 to TRBJ2-5, with D tentatively TRBD1 (6 bases). Per germline, CDR1 SGHVS and CDR2 FNYEAQ. The CDR3 contains 15 residues.

Here the CDR3 reads CSVRHDGQDGYTF. CDR3 in DNA: TGCAGCGTTCGCCACGACGGACAGGATGGCTACACCTTC. The genes are TRBV29-1 and TRBJ1-2, with 7 bases that match TRBD1. The germline gives CDR1 SQVTM, CDR2 ANQGSEA. This CDR3 has 13 amino acids. V was pared by 5 bases and J by 6 bases, with 9 bases of the junction left unmatched. Using reference TRBV29-1 and TRBJ1-2 for the parts outside the CDR3, the full variable domain is SAVISQKPSRDICQRGTSLTIQCQVDSQVTMMFWYRQQPGQSLTLIATANQGSEATYESGFVIDKFPISRPNLTFSTLTVSNMSPEDSSIYLCSVRHDGQDGYTFGSGTRLTVV.

The chain has TRBV24-1 and TRBJ1-3; 10 positions agree with TRBD1. Germline V CDR1 and CDR2: KGHDR, SFDVKD. The CDR3 has 15 amino acids. The junction had 9 bases not matched to a gene; V was cut back by 9 bases and J by 5 bases. The CDR3 reads CATSGQGIGRNTIYF. The CDR3 bases are TGTGCCACCTCGGGACAGGGGATTGGAAGAAACACCATATATTTT.

V gene TRBV24-1 combines with J gene TRBJ2-7; a possible D gene is TRBD2 (6 bases). The CDR3 sequence is 13 residues long. Germline V gene data show CDR1 as KGHDR and CDR2 as SFDVKD. V was pared by 1 base and J by 7 bases, with 10 bases between. DNA of the CDR3: TGTGCCACCAGTGATTTTAGGAGGGAAGAGCAGTACTTC. This encodes CATSDFRREEQYF.

The chain has TRBV7-9 and TRBJ1-1; 7 bases are a match to TRBD1. CDR1 and CDR2 (germline): SEHNR, FQNEAQ (reference sequence). This CDR3 region has 15 residues. After removal of 4 bases from V and 1 base from J, the junction contained 6 bases not matched to a gene. CDR3 in DNA: TGTGCCAGCAGCTCGTTGGCAGGGGGGAACACTGAAGCTTTCTTT. It encodes CASSSLAGGNTEAFF.

This clonotype was seen repeatedly, ten times or more. The chain combines TRBV7-9 with TRBJ2-6, with TRBD1 matching over 7 bases. From germline, CDR1 is SEHNR and CDR2 FQNEAQ (reference sequence). The V and J ends lost 7 bases and 0 bases, in that order; junction bases with no gene match: 15. This CDR3 has 19 residues. The CDR3 DNA is TGTGCCAGCAACACCCCGAGGGGGCCCACCGACTCTGGGGCCAACGTCCTGACTTTC. Its protein is CASNTPRGPTDSGANVLTF.

J is TRBJ2-5 and V is TRBV6-5; D is uncertain. V shed 7 bases and J shed 5 bases, with 11 bases lying between them. Germline-derived CDR1 and CDR2 are MNHEY and SVGAGI. This CDR3 is 12 amino acids long. The CDR3 bases are TGTGCCAGCACTGGATCTTCGGAGACCCAGTACTTC. Encoded protein: CASTGSSETQYF.

The chain has TRBV7-9 and TRBJ1-6; D uncertain. The germline CDR1 and CDR2 sequences are SEHNR and FQNEAQ (reference sequence). The CDR3 is 14 residues long. V gave up 1 base and J gave up 13 bases, with 14 bases separating them. The chain's CDR3 is CASSLGGSDQPLHF. CDR3 in DNA: TGTGCCAGCAGCTTAGGAGGGTCAGATCAGCCCCTCCACTTT.

For the CDR3, the DNA is TGCGCCAGCAGCTGGGGACAGGGTGCAACTAATGAAAAACTGTTTTTT. As protein: CASSWGQGATNEKLFF. This sequence joins TRBV5-1 and TRBJ1-4, with 9 bases matching TRBD1. The germline V gene has CDR1 SGHRS and CDR2 YFSETQ. The ends lost 3 bases at V and 0 bases at J; junction bases unmatched: 3. The CDR3 is 16 residues long. Together with reference TRBV5-1 and TRBJ1-4, the CDR3 gives the full variable domain: KAGVTQTPRYLIKTRGQQVTLSCSPISGHRSVSWYQQTPGQGLQFLFEYFSETQRNKGNFPGRFSGRQFSNSRSEMNVSTLELGDSALYLCASSWGQGATNEKLFFGSGTQLSVL.